This T cell receptor (beta chain) was profiled in a study of cytomegalovirus exposure and HLA in healthy donors. Notes on the study in general: On later analysis, the bulk of CMV-associated TCR beta chains appeared to be HLA-restricted. Most TCR sequences were uncommon, yet certain public TCRs appeared in many donors.

Remarks on this clone: Its antigen remains unknown.

The CDR3 length is 15 residues. Germline-derived CDR1 and CDR2 are SEHNR and FQNEAQ (reference sequence). The trim removed 11 bases at V and 6 bases at J, leaving 17 bases unmatched. With 60 Vbeta and 13 Jbeta primers, the PCR was carried out. In the original processing: Later analysis identified tens of millions of unique TCR beta chains, about 10 million shared. The protocol was immunoSEQ multiplex PCR, while the TCRdb copy is restricted to in-frame clones and leaves out a portion. From that table come the V and J calls and clone size; the DNA was used to work out D and trimming. Counted here are 160,000 or so clones, around 81% occurring once; the ten biggest clones make up about 13%.

This TCR came from a woman aged 45-60 years in good health and CMV-seronegative. Sequenced input: PBMCs. This sequence joins TRBV7-9 and TRBJ2-3; 7 bases line up with TRBD2. CDR3 amino acids: CAATGGGVHRDTQYF. Here the CDR3 DNA reads TGTGCCGCTACGGGGGGTGGCGTTCACCGGGATACGCAGTATTTT. The entire variable domain, with the rest obtained from reference TRBV7-9 and TRBJ2-3, is as follows: DTGVSQNPRHKITKRGQNVTFRCDPISEHNRLYWYRQTLGQGPEFLTYFQNEAQLEKSRLLSDRFSAERPKGSFSTLEIQRTEQGDSAMYLCAATGGGVHRDTQYFGPGTRLTVL.